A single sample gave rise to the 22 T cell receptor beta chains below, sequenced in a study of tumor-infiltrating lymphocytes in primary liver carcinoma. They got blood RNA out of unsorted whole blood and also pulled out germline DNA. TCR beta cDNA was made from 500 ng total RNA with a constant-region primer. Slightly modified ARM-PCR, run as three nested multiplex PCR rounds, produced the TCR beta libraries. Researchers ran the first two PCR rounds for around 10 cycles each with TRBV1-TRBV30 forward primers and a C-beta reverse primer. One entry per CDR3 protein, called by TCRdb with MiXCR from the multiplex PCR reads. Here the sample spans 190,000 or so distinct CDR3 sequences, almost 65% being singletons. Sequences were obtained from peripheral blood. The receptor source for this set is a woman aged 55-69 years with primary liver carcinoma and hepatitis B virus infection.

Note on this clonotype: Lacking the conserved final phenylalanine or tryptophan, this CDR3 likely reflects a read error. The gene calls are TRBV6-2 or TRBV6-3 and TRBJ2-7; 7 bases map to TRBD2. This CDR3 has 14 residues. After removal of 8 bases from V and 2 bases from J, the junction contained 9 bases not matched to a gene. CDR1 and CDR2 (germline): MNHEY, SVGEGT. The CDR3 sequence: CASARESIPYEQYS. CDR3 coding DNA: TGTGCCAGCGCGCGGGAGAGTATCCCCTACGAGCAGTACTCC.

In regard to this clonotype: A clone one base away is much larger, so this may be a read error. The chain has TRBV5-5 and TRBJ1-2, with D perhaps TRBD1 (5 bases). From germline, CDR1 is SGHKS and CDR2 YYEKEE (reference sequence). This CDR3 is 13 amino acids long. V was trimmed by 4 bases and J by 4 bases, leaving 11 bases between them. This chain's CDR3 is CASSIHGGYGYTF. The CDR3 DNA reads TGTGCCAGCAGCATACATGGGGGCTATGGCTACACCTTC.

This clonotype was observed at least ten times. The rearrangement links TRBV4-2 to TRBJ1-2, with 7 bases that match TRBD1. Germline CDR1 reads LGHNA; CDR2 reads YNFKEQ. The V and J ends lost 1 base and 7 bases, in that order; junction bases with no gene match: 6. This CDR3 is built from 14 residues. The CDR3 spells CASSQAGEGAGYTF. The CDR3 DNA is TGTGCCAGCAGCCAAGCAGGGGAGGGGGCTGGCTACACCTTC.

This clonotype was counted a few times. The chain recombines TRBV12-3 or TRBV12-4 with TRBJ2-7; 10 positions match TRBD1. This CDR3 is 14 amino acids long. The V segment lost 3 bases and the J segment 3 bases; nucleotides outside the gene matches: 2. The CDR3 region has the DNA TGTGCCAGCAGTTTCAGGGACAGGGGCTACGAGCAGTACTTC. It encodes CASSFRDRGYEQYF.

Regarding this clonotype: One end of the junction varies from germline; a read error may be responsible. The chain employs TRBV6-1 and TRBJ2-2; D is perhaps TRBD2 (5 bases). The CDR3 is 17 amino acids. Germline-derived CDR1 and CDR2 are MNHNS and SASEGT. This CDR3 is CASSVLTRITNTGELFF. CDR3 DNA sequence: TGTGCCAGCAGTGTGTTGACTCGTATAACGAACACCGGGGAGCTGTTTTTC.

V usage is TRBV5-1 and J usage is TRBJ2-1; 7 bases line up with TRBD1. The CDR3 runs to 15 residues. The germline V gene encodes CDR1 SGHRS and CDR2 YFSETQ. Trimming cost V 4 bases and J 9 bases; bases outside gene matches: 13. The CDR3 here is CASSPEQGFPIEQFF. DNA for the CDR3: TGCGCCAGCAGCCCGGAACAGGGGTTCCCCATTGAGCAGTTCTTC.

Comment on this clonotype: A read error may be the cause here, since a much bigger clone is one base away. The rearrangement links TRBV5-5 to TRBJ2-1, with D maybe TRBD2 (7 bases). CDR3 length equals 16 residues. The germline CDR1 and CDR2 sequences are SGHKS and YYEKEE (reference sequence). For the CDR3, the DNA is TGTGCCAGCCGCTTCGGGGGGCTTAACGGGATCAATGAGCAGTTCTTC. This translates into CASRFGGLNGINEQFF.

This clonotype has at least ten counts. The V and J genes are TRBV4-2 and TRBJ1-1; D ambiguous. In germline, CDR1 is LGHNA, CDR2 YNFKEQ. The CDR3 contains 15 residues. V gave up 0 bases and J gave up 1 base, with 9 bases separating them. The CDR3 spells CASSQEAVGNTEAFF. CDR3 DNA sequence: TGTGCCAGCAGCCAAGAAGCAGTCGGGAACACTGAAGCTTTCTTT.

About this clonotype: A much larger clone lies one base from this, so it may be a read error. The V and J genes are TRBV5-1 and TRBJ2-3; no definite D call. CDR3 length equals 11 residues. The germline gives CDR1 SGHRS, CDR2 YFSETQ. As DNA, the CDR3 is TGCGCCAGCAGCTACACAGATACGCAGTGTTTT. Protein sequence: CASSYTDTQCF.

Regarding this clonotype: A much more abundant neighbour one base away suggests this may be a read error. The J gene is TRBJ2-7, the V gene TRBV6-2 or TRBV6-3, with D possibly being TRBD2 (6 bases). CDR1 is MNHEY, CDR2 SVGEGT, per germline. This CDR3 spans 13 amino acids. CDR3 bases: TGTGCCGGCAGGGCTAGCGCTTCCTACGAGCAGCACTTC. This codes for CAGRASASYEQHF.

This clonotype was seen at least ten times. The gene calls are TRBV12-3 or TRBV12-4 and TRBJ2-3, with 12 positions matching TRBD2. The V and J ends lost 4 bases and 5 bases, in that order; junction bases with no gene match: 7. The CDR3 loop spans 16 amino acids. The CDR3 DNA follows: TGTGCCAGCAGTTCCCGGACTAGCGGGACCTTAGATACGCAGTATTTT. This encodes CASSSRTSGTLDTQYF.

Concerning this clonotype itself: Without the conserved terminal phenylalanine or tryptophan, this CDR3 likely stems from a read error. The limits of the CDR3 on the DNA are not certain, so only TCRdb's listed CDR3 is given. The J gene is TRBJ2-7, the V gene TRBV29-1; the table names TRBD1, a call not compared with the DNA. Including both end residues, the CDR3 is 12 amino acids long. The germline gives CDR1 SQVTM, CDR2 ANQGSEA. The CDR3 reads CSVEGDKREQHI.

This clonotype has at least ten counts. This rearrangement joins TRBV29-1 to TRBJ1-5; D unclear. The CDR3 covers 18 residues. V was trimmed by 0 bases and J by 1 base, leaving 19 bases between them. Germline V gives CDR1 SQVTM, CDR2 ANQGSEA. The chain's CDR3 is CSVEDPDRPGESNQPQHF. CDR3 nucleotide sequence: TGCAGCGTTGAAGATCCTGATAGACCGGGCGAGAGCAATCAGCCCCAGCATTTT.

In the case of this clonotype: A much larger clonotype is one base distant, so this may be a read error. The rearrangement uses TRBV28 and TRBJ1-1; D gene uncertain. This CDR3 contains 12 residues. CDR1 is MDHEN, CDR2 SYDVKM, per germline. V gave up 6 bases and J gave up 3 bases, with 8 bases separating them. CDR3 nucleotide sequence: TGTGCCAGCAGCCCCTTGTACACTGAAGCTTTCTTT. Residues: CASSPLYTEAFF.

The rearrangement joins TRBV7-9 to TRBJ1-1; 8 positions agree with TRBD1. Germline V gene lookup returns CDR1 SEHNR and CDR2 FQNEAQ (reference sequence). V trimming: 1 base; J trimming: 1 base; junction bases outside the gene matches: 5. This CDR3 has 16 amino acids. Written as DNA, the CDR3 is TGTGCCAGCAGCTTAGATACCGGGACAGGGAACACTGAAGCTTTCTTT. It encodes CASSLDTGTGNTEAFF.

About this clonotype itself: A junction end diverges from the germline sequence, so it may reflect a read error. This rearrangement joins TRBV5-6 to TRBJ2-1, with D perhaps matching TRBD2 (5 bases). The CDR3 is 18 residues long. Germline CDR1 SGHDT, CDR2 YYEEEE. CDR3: CASIRQNTTGMYYNEQFF. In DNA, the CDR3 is TGTGCCAGCATCCGCCAAAATACTACCGGGATGTACTACAATGAACAGTTCTTC.

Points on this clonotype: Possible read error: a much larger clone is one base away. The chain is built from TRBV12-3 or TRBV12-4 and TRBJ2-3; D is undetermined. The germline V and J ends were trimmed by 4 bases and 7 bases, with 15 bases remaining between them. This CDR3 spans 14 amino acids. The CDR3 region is CASSSVLGSYTQYF. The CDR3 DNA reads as TGTGCCAGCAGTTCAGTACTCGGATCCTATACGCAGTATTTT.

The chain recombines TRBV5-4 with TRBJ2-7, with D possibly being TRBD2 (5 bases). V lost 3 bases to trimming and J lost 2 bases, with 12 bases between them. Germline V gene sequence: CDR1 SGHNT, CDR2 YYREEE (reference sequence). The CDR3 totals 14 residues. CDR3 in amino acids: CASSSGCAPYEQYF. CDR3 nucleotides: TGTGCCAGCAGCTCGGGATGCGCGCCCTACGAGCAGTACTTC.

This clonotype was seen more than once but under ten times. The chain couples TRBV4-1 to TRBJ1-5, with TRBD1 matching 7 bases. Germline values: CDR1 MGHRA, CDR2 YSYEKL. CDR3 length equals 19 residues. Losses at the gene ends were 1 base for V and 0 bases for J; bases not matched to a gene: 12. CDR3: CASSQVSLGQVISNQPQHF. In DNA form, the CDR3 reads TGCGCCAGCAGCCAAGTCTCCTTAGGACAGGTGATTAGCAATCAGCCCCAGCATTTT.

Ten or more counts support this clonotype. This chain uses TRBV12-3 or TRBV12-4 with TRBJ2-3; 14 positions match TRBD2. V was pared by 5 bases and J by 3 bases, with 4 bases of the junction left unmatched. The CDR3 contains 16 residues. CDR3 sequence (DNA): TGTGCCAGCAGTCAAGGACTAGCGGGAGGTACAGATACGCAGTATTTT. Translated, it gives CASSQGLAGGTDTQYF.

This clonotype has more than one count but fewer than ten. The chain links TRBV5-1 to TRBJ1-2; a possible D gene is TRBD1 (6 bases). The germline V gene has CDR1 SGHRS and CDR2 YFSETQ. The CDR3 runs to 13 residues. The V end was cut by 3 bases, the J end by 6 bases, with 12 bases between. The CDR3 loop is CASSWGRTDGYTF. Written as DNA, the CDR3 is TGCGCCAGCAGCTGGGGCAGGACAGATGGCTACACCTTC.

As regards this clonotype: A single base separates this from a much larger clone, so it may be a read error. This CDR3 is CASSPLVGGTADTQYF. CDR3 bases: TGTGCCAGCAGTCCCCTGGTGGGCGGCACAGCGGATACGCAGTATTTT. The chain is built from TRBV6-1 and TRBJ2-3, with D hard to call. Germline V CDR1 and CDR2: MNHNS, SASEGT. This CDR3 is 16 amino acids long. The V and J ends lost 5 bases and 6 bases respectively, with 21 bases between them.